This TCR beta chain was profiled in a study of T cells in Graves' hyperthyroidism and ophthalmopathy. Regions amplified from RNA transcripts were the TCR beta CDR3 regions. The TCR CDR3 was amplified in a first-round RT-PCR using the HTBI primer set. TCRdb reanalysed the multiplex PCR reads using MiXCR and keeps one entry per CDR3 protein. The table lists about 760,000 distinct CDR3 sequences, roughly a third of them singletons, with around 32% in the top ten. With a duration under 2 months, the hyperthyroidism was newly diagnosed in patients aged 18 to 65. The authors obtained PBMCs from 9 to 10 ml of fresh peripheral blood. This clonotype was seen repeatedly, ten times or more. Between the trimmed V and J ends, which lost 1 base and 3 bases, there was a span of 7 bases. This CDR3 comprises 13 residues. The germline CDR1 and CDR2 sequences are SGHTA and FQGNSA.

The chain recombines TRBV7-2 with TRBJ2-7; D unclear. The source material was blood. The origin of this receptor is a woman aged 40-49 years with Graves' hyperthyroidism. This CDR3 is CASSLGMDYEQYF. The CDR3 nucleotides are TGTGCCAGCAGCTTAGGCATGGACTACGAGCAGTACTTC.